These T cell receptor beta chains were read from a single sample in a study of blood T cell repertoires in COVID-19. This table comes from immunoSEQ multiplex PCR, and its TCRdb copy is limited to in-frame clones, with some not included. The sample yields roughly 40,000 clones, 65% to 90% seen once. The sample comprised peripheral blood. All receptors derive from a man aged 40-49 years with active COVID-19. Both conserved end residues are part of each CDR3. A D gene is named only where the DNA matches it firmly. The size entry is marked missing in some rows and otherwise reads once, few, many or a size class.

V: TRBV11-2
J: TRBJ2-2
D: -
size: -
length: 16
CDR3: CASRPPGAGDTGELFF
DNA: TGTGCCAGCAGGCCTCCCGGAGCCGGGGACACCGGGGAGCTGTTTTTT

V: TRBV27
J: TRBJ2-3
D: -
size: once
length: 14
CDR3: CASKSAGPTDTQYF
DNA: TGTGCCAGCAAGTCAGCGGGCCCCACAGATACGCAGTATTTT

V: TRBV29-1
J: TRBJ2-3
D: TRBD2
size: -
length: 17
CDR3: CSVEGEGPRDYKDTQYF
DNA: TGCAGCGTTGAAGGGGAGGGCCCCCGGGACTATAAGGATACGCAGTATTTT

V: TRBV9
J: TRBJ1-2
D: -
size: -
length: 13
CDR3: CASSGAGFYGYTF
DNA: TGTGCCAGCAGCGGAGCGGGATTCTATGGCTACACCTTC

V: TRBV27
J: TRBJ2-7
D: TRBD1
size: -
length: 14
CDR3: CASSLFSDRAEQYF
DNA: TGTGCCAGCAGTTTATTCTCGGACAGGGCCGAGCAGTACTTC

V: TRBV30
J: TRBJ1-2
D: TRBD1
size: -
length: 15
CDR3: CAWLNSGTEVYGYTF
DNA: TGTGCCTGGCTGAACTCCGGGACAGAAGTTTATGGCTACACCTTC

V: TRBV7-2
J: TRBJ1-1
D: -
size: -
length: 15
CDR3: CASSPMGGGRTEAFF
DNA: TGTGCCAGCAGCCCCATGGGCGGGGGCCGCACTGAAGCTTTCTTT

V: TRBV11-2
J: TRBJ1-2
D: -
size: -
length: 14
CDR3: CASSLGPVNYGYTF
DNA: TGTGCCAGCAGCTTAGGCCCAGTTAACTATGGCTACACCTTC

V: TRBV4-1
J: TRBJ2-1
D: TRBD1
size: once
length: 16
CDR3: CASSHSQGSSYNEQFF
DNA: TGCGCCAGCAGCCATTCACAGGGGAGCTCCTACAATGAGCAGTTCTTC

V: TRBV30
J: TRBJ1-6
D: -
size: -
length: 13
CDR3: CAWSEAGNSPLHF
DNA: TGTGCCTGGAGTGAGGCGGGGAATTCACCCCTCCACTTT

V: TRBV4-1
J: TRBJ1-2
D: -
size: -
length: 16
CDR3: CASSQVSEVTRYGYTF
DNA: TGCGCCAGCAGCCAAGTATCGGAGGTAACCCGCTATGGCTACACCTTC

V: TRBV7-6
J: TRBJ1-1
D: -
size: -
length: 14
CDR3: CASSPQQGWAEAFF
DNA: TGTGCCAGCAGCCCCCAACAGGGATGGGCTGAAGCTTTCTTT

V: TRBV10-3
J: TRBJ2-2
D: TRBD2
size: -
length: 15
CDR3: CAISGLAENTGELFF
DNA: TGTGCCATCAGTGGACTAGCGGAGAACACCGGGGAGCTGTTTTTT

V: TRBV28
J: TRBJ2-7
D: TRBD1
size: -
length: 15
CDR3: CASGFRDSVTYEQYF
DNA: TGTGCCAGCGGGTTCCGGGACAGTGTCACCTACGAGCAGTACTTC

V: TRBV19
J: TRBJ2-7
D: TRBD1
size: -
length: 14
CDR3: CASSADRGPYEQYF
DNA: TGTGCCAGTAGTGCGGACAGGGGCCCTTACGAGCAGTACTTC

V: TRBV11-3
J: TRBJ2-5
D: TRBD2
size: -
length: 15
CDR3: CASSFSGSEEETQYF
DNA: TGTGCCAGCAGCTTTAGCGGGAGTGAAGAAGAGACCCAGTACTTC

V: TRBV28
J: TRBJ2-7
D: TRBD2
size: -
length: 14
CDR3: CASSFRGGSYEQYF
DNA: TGTGCCAGCAGTTTCCGCGGGGGGTCCTACGAGCAGTACTTC

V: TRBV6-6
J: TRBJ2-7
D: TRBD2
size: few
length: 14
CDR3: CASSHGTSGIEQYF
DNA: TGTGCCAGCAGTCACGGGACTAGCGGGATCGAGCAGTACTTC

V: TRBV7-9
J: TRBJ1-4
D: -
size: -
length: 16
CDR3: CASSLATGSFNKKLFF
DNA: TGTGCCAGCAGCTTAGCAACCGGGAGTTTCAACAAAAAACTGTTTTTT

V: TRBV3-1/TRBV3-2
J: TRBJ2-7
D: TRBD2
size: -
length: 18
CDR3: CASSMGLAGDPPFYEQYF
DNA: TGTGCCAGCAGCATGGGTCTAGCGGGAGACCCGCCGTTTTACGAGCAGTACTTC

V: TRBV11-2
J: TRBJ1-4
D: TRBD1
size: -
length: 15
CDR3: CASSLETGKHEKLFF
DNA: TGTGCCAGCAGCTTAGAGACAGGGAAACATGAAAAACTGTTTTTT

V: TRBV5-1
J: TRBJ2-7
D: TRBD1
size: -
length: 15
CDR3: CASSTTGSHNYEQYF
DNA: TGCGCCAGCAGCACGACAGGGTCTCACAACTACGAGCAGTACTTC

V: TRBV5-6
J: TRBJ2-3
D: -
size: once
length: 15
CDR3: CASSPGLARTDTQYF
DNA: TGTGCCAGCAGCCCGGGACTCGCACGCACAGATACGCAGTATTTT

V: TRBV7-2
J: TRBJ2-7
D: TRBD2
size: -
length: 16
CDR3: CASSLTVGPNGGEQYF
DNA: TGTGCCAGCAGCTTAACGGTCGGGCCAAACGGGGGGGAGCAGTACTTC

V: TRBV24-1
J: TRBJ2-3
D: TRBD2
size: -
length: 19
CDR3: CATSERPAGGPQGTDTQYF
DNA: TGTGCCACCAGTGAGAGGCCAGCGGGAGGGCCCCAGGGGACAGATACGCAGTATTTT

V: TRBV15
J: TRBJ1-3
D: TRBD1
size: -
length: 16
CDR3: CATSRGQGVSGNTIYF
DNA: TGTGCCACCAGCAGGGGACAGGGGGTCTCTGGAAACACCATATATTTT

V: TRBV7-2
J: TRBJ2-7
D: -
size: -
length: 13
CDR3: CASSLFGQGEQYF
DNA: TGTGCCAGCAGCTTGTTTGGTCAGGGGGAGCAGTACTTC

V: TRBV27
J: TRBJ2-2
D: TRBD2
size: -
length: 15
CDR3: CASSWTSVNTGELFF
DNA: TGTGCCAGCAGTTGGACTAGCGTGAACACCGGGGAGCTGTTTTTT

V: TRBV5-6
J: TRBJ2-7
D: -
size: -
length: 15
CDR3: CASSDGTARSYEQYF
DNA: TGTGCCAGCAGCGACGGGACTGCACGCTCCTACGAGCAGTACTTC

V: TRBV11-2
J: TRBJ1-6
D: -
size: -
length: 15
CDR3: CASSLGGSYNSPLHF
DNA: TGTGCCAGCAGCTTAGGCGGCTCCTATAATTCACCCCTCCACTTT

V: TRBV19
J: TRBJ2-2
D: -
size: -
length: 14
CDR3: CASRGRLGGGELFF
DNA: TGTGCCAGTAGGGGGAGACTAGGAGGCGGGGAGCTGTTTTTT

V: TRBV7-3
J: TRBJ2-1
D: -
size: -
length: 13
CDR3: CASSLKGGNEQFF
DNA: TGTGCCAGCAGCTTAAAGGGGGGGAATGAGCAGTTCTTC

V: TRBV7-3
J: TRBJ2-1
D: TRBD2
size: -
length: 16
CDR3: CASSPPPGGPDNEQFF
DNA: TGTGCCAGCAGCCCCCCCCCGGGAGGGCCTGACAATGAGCAGTTCTTC

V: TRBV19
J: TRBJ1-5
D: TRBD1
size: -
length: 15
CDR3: CASSDRALAGQPQHF
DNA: TGTGCCAGTAGTGACAGGGCCCTAGCGGGTCAGCCCCAGCATTTT

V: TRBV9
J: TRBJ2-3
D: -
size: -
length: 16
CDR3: CASSARGTAPADTQYF
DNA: TGTGCCAGCAGCGCCCGCGGGACAGCGCCTGCAGATACGCAGTATTTT